This T cell receptor beta chain was recorded in a study of STAT5B mutations in CD4+ large granular lymphocyte leukemia. Overall study context: Among healthy controls, a particular HLA allele went with more CDR3 'QG' motifs.

This CDR3 is built from 16 residues. Trimming took 3 bases from V and 3 from J; bases not matched to a gene: 3. Germline CDR1 is MDHEN and CDR2 is SYDVKM. Sequencing was at survey level. Assay used: immunoSEQ multiplex PCR; TCRdb lists only in-frame clones, some missing. The table includes about 30,000 clones, around nine tenths detected once. Sequenced: CD4+ T cells from blood buffy coats. This clonotype was obtained from a human donor in good health. The chain joins TRBV28 to TRBJ2-4, with 12 bases matching TRBD1. CDR3 DNA sequence: TGTGCCAGCAGTTTGGGACAGGGGGCCGTCAAAAACATTCAGTACTTC. Encoded protein: CASSLGQGAVKNIQYF.